This TCR beta chain was identified during a study of T cells after yellow fever vaccination. Study summary: Those fractions that held only low numbers of cells were prepared using the SMART-Seq v4 Ultra Low Input RNA kit.

UMIs were added to TCR cDNA along with a universal primer site when it was made by 5'RACE template switching. From the 5' RACE reads, TCRdb called clonotypes with MiXCR, one entry per CDR3 protein. In the table there are over 200,000 distinct CDR3 sequences, around 6.7% of which are singletons. This clonotype was observed a handful of times. Its antigen is not identified. The study, taken as a whole, reports: Repertoires sorted by FACS could include abundant clonotypes that are contaminants from the bulk population. Most primary-vaccination clones recurred post-booster (roughly 96% CD4, 88% CD8).

With 2 bases removed from V and 2 bases from J, the gap between germline ends came to 10 bases. From germline, CDR1 is SGHTA and CDR2 FQGNSA. The CDR3 runs to 16 residues. The receptor's source is a man younger than 45 who received the YFV17D yellow fever vaccine. This chain links TRBV7-2 with TRBJ2-6; no clear D. This specimen was CD4+ T cells sorted from PBMCs, taken on the day of the yellow fever booster vaccination. CDR3 protein: CASSLSPPAGANVLTF. The CDR3 region has the DNA TGTGCCAGCAGCTTATCCCCGCCCGCTGGGGCCAACGTCCTGACTTTC.